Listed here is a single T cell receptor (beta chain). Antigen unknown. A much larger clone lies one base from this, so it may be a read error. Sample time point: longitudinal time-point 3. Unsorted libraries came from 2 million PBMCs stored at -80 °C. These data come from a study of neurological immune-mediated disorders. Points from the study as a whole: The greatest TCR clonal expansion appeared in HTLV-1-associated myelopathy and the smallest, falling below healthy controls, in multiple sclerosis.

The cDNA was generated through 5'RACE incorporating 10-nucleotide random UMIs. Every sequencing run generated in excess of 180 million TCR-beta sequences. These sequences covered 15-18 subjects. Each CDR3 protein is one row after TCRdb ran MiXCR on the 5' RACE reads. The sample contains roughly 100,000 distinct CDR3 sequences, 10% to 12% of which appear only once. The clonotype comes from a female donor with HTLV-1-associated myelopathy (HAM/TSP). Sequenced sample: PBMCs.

CDR3 nucleotides: TGTGCCAGCAGGCAAGACGGGGGAGTTTACAATGAGCAGTTCTTC. The encoded protein is CASRQDGGVYNEQFF. The V and J genes are TRBV3-1 and TRBJ2-1; possible D gene TRBD2, 6 bases. Germline CDR1 LGHDT, CDR2 YNNKEL (reference sequence). This CDR3 has 15 residues.